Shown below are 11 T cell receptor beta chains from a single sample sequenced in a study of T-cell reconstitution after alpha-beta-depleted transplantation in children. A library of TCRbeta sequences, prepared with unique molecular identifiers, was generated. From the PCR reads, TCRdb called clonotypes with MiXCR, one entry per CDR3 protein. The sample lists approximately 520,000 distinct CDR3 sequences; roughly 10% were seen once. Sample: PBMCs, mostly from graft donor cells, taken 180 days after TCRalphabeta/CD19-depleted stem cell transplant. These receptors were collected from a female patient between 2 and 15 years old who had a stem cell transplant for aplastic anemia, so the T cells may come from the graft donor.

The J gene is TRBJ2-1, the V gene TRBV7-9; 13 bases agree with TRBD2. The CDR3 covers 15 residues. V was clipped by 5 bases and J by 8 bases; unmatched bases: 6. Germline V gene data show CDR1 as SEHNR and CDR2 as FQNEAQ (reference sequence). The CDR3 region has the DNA TGTGCCAGCAGCCCAACTAGCGGGAGGGATGATGAGCAGTTCTTC. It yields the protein CASSPTSGRDDEQFF.

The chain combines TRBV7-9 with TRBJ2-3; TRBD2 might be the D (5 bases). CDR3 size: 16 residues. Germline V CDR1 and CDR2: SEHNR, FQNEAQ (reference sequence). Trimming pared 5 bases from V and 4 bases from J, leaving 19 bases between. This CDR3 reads CASSRGPASLPDTQYF. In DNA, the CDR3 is TGTGCCAGCAGCCGAGGGCCCGCGAGCTTACCAGATACGCAGTATTTT.

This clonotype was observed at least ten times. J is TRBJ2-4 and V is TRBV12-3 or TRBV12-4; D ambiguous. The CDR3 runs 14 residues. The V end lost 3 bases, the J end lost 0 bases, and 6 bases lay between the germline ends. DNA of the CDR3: TGTGCCAGCAGTTTCGACGGAGCCAAAAACATTCAGTACTTC. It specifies CASSFDGAKNIQYF.

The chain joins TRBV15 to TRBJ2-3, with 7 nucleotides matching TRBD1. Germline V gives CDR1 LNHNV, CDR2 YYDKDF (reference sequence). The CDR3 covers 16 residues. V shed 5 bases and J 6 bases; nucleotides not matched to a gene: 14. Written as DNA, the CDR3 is TGTGCCACCAGCCTACCGACAGGGCCAGGGTGGGATACGCAGTATTTT. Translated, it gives CATSLPTGPGWDTQYF.

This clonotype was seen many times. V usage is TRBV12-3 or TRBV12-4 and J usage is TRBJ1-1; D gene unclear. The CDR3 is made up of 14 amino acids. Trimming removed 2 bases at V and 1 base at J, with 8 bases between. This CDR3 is CASSLIRENTEAFF. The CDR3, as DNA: TGTGCCAGCAGTTTAATTAGAGAGAACACTGAAGCTTTCTTT.

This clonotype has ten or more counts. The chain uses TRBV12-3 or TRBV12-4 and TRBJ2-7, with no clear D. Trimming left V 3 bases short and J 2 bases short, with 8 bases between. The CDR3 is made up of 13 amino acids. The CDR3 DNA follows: TGTGCCAGCAGTTTTTCCGGGCCCTACGAGCAGTACGTC. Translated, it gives CASSFSGPYEQYV.

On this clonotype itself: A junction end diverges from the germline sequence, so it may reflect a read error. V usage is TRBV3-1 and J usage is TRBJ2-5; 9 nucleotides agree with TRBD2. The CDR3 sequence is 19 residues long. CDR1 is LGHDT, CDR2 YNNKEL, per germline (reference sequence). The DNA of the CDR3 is TGTGCCTGCAGACCCACAATCCGGCGGGAGGGCCAGTCGGTAGAGACCCAGTACTTC. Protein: CACRPTIRREGQSVETQYF.

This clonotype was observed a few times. CDR3 DNA: TGTGCCAGTAGGCCAGACAGGGTGAACACTGAAGCTTTCTTT. It translates to CASRPDRVNTEAFF. J is TRBJ1-1 and V is TRBV19; 7 nucleotides match TRBD1. The CDR3 consists of 14 residues. CDR1 and CDR2 (germline): LNHDA, SQIVND (reference sequence). Trimming at V came to 6 bases and at J to 0 bases, leaving 4 bases not matched to a gene.

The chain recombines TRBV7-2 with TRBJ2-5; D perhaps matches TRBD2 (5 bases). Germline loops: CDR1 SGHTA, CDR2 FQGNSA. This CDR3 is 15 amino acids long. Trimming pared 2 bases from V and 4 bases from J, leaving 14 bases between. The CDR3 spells CASSLSLIEGETQYF. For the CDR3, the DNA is TGTGCCAGCAGCTTATCCCTAATAGAGGGAGAGACCCAGTACTTC.

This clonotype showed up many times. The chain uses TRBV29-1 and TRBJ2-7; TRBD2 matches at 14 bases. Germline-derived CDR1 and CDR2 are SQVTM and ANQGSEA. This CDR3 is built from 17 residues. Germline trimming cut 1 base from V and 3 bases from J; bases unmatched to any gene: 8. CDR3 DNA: TGCAGCGTTGAAGCCACCGGGACTAGCGGGAGACTCTACGAGCAGTACTTC. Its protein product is CSVEATGTSGRLYEQYF.

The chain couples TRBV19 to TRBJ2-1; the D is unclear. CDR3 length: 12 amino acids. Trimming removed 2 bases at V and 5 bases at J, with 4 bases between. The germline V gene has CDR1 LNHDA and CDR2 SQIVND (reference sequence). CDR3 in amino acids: CASSILDNEQFF. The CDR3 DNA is TGTGCCAGTAGTATATTGGACAATGAGCAGTTCTTC.